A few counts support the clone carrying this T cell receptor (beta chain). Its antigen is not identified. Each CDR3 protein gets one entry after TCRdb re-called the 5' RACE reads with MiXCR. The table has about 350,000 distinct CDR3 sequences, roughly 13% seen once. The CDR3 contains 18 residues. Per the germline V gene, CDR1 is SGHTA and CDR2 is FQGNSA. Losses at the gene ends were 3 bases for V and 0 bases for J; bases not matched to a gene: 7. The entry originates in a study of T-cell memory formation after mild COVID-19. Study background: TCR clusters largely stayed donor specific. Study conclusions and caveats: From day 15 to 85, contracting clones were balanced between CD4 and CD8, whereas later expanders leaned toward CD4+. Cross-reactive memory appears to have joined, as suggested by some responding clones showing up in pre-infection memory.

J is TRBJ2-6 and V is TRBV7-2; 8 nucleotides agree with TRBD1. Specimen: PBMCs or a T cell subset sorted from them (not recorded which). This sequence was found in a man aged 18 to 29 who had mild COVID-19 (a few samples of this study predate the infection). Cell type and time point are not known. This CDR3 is CASSFPRGQYSGANVLTF. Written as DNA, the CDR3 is TGTGCCAGCAGCTTTCCCAGGGGGCAATACTCTGGGGCCAACGTCCTGACTTTC.